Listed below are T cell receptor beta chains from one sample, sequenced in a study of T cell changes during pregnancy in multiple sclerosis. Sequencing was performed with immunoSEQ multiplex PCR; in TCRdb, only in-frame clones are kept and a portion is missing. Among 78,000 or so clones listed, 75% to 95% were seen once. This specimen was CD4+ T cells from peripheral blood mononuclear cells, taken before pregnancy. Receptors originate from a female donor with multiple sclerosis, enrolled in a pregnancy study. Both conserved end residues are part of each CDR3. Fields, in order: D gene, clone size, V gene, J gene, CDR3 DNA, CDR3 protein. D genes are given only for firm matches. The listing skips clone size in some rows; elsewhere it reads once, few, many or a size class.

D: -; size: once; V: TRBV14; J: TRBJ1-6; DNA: TGTGCCAGCAGGTACGGGGGTGATTCACCCCTCCACTTT; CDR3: CASRYGGDSPLHF
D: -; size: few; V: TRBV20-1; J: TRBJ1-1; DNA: TGCAGTGCTAGGTCCCAGGGATCTTTCTTT; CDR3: CSARSQGSFF
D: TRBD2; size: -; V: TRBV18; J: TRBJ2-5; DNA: TGTGCCAGCTCACCACGGCCTAGCGGGGGGGCTAACCAAGAGACCCAGTACTTC; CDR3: CASSPRPSGGANQETQYF
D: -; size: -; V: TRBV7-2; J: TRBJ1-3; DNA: TGTGCCAGCAGCTTAGAGCCGGTCGGGAGGGGGTCGGGAAACACCATATATTTT; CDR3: CASSLEPVGRGSGNTIYF
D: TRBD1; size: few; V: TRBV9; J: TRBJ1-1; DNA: TGTGCCAGCAGCGGCGGACAGGGGTTTGGAGCTTTCTTT; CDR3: CASSGGQGFGAFF
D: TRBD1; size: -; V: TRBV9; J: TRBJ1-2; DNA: TGTGCCAGCAGCGTAGCTACGACAGGGGAGTCGGTAAACTATGGCTACACCTTC; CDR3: CASSVATTGESVNYGYTF
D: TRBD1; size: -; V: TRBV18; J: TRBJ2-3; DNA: TGTGCCAGCTCACCGACAGGGAGTCGCCTAGATACGCAGTATTTT; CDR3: CASSPTGSRLDTQYF
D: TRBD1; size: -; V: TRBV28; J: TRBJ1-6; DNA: TGTGCCAGCACATCCGAGACAGGGCCTTTGGGACCCCTCCACTTT; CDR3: CASTSETGPLGPLHF
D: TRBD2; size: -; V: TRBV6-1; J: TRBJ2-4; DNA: TGTGCCAGCCACCTCAGCGGGATGAACATTCAGTACTTC; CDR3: CASHLSGMNIQYF
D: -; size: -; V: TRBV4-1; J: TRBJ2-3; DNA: TGCGCCAGCAGCCAGCAGGGGACATCCACAGATACGCAGTATTTT; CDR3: CASSQQGTSTDTQYF
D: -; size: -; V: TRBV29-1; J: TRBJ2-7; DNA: TGCAGCGCACGAACTTCAAGTTACGAGCAGTACTTC; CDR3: CSARTSSYEQYF
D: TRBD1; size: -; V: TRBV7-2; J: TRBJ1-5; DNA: TGTGCCAGCAGCTTAGAAGGGGGCTTTGGTCAGCCCCAGCATTTT; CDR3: CASSLEGGFGQPQHF
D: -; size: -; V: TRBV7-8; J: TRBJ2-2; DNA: TGTGCCAGCAGCGCGTCCCGGGACTTTACCACCGGGGAGCTGTTTTTT; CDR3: CASSASRDFTTGELFF
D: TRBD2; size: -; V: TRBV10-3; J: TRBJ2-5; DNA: TGTGCCCCATCCGCGGAGCGGGGGGAGACCCAGTACTTC; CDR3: CAPSAERGETQYF
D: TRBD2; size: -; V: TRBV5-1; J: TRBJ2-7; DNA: TGCGCCAGTAAGAGGACTAGCGGGCTCTACGAGCAGTACTTC; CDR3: CASKRTSGLYEQYF
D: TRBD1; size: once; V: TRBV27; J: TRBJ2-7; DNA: TGTGCCAGCAGAAGACAGGGGTCCTACGAGCAGTACTTC; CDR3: CASRRQGSYEQYF
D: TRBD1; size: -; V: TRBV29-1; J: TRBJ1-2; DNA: TGCAGCACCCGGACAGGGTCAACAGCCAACTATGGCTACACCTTC; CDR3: CSTRTGSTANYGYTF
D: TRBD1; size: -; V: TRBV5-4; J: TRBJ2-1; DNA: TGTGCCAGCAGCTTGGGGGGACAGGGGGGAGGGAATGAGCAGTTCTTC; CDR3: CASSLGGQGGGNEQFF
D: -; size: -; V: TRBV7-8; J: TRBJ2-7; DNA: TGTGCCAGCAGCCGACGGAGGGACTGGGAGCAGTACTTC; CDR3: CASSRRRDWEQYF
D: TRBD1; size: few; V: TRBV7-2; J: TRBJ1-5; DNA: TGTGCCAGCAGTGTCGACAGGGGTCAGCCCCAGCATTTT; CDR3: CASSVDRGQPQHF
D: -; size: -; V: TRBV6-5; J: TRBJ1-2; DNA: TGTGCCAGCAGGGAAGTCCGGGTCGATGGCTACACCTTC; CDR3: CASREVRVDGYTF
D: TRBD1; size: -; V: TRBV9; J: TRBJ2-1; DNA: TGTGCCAGCAGCGTAGCTACGTGGACAGGGGGCAATGAGCAGTTCTTC; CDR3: CASSVATWTGGNEQFF
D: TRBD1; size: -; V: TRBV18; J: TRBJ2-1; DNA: TGTGCCAGCTCAGCTCAACAGGGGACCTCCTACAATGAGCAGTTCTTC; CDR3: CASSAQQGTSYNEQFF
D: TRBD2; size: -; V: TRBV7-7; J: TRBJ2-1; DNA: TGTGCCAGCAGCTTGCTAGCGGGGGGATTCAATGAGCAGTTCTTC; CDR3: CASSLLAGGFNEQFF
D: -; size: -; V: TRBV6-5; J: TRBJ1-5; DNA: TGTGCCAGCAGAAAGGACGGTGGAGGGTTTTGGCCCCAGCATTTT; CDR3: CASRKDGGGFWPQHF
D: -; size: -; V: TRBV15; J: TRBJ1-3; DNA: TGTGCCACCAGCAGAGAAGACAGCTCTGGAAACACCATATATTTT; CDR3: CATSREDSSGNTIYF
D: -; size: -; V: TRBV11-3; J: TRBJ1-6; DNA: TGTGCCAGCAGCTTAGTAGCAGGGACACTTAATTCACCCCTCCACTTT; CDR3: CASSLVAGTLNSPLHF
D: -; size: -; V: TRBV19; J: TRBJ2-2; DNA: TGTGCCAGTACCTTAGACCAGGCGGGGCTTCGCACCGGGGAGCTGTTTTTT; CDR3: CASTLDQAGLRTGELFF
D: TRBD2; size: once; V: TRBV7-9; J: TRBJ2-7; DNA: TGTGCCAGCAGCCCCTTTAGCGGGGGGCGGTCCTACGAGCAGTACTTC; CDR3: CASSPFSGGRSYEQYF
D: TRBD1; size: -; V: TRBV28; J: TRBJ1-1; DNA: TGTGCCACTCACAGGGGGCTGCTCACTGAAGCTTTCTTT; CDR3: CATHRGLLTEAFF
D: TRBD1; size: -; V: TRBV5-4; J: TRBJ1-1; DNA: TGTGCCAGCAGCTCACTGACAGGGGGCGTTGAAGCTTTCTTT; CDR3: CASSSLTGGVEAFF
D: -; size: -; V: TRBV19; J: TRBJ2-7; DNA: TGTGCCAGTAGTGTTAAGGCAGCAGGGGAGCAGTACTTC; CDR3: CASSVKAAGEQYF
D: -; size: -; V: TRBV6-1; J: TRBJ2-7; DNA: TGTGCCAGCAGTGTATACGAGCAGTACTTC; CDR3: CASSVYEQYF
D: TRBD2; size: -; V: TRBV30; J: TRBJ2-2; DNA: TGTGCCTGGAGTGTTGGGGGGGTCGGCACCGGGGAGCTGTTTTTT; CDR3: CAWSVGGVGTGELFF
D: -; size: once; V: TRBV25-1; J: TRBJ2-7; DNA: TGTGCCAGCAGTCCCTCAAACTACGAGCAGTACTTC; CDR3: CASSPSNYEQYF
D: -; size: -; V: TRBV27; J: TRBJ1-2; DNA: TGTGCCAGCAGTTTCTCCCCCCGGGTGCCCGGCTATGGCTACACCTTC; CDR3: CASSFSPRVPGYGYTF
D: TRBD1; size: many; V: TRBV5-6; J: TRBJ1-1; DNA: TGTGCCAGCAGCCCCTCCGACAGGGAAGAAGCTTTCTTT; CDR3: CASSPSDREEAFF
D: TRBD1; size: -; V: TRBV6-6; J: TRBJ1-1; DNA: TGTGCCAGCAGCCCCACCCCGGGACAGGGGAACACTGAAGCTTTCTTT; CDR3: CASSPTPGQGNTEAFF
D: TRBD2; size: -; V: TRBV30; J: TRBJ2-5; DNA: TGTGCCTGGAGTTTACTAGCGGGGAAGCAGACCCAGTACTTC; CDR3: CAWSLLAGKQTQYF
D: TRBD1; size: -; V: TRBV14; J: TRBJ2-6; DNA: TGTGCCAGCATGGGGACAGGGTACTCTGGGGCCAACGTCCTGACTTTC; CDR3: CASMGTGYSGANVLTF
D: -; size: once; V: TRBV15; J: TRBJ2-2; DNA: TGTGCCACCAGCAGAGAACAGGGTTACGGGGAGCTGTTTTTT; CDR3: CATSREQGYGELFF
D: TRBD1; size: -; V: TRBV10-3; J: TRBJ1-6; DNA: TGTGCCGGGGCCGGGACAGAGGGTTCACCCCTCCACTTT; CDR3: CAGAGTEGSPLHF
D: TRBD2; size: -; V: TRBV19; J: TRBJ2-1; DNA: TGTGCCAGTAGTCTCCTGGGAGCGGGAGGGCGGAATGAGCAGTTCTTC; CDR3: CASSLLGAGGRNEQFF
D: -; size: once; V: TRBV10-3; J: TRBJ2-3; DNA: TGTGCCATCAGTGTTCGCGGGAGCACAGATACGCAGTATTTT; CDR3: CAISVRGSTDTQYF
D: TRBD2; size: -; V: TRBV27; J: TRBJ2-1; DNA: TGTGCCAGCAGTCCGTCGAGACTAGCGGGAGTTGTGGCGTATGAGCAGTTCTTC; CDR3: CASSPSRLAGVVAYEQFF
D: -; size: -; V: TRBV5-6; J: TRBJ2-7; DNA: TGTGCCAGCAGCTTGCCGTATACCTACGAGCAGTACTTC; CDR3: CASSLPYTYEQYF
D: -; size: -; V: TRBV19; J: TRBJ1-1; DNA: TGTGCCAGTACCGAGAAGGTGGGGGCTCTAAGTCGGTCTGAAGCTTTCTTT; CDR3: CASTEKVGALSRSEAFF
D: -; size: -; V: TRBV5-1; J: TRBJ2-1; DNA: TGCGCCAGCAGCGGAACAGGGTTTGCCCTCAATGAGCAGTTCTTC; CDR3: CASSGTGFALNEQFF
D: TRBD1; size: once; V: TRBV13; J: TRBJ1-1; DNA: TGTGCCAGCAGGAAGACAGGGTCGAACACTGAAGCTTTCTTT; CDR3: CASRKTGSNTEAFF
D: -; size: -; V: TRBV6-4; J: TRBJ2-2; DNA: TGTGCCAGCAGTAAAAACCAGGGTACCGGGGAGCTGTTTTTT; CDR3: CASSKNQGTGELFF
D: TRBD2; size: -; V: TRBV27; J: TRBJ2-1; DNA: TGTGCCAGCAGTCCAAAAGGGACTAGCGGGAGGGCCCCCTACAATGAGCAGTTCTTC; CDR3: CASSPKGTSGRAPYNEQFF
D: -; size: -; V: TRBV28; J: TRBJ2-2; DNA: TGTGCCACCTCGCGGGACTTAGACACCGGGGAGCTGTTTTTT; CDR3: CATSRDLDTGELFF
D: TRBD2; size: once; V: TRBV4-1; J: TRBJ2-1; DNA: TGCGCCAGCAGCCGGGTAGCGGGAGTGGGGAACAATGAGCAGTTCTTC; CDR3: CASSRVAGVGNNEQFF